Listed below are T cell receptor beta chains from one sample, sequenced in a study of blood T cell repertoires in COVID-19. Clones were sequenced by immunoSEQ multiplex PCR, and TCRdb holds only the in-frame ones, with some missing. Of 90,000 to 100,000 clones detected, roughly four fifths appear once; the ten largest clones hold about 10%. What was sequenced was peripheral blood. The receptors derive from a man between 65 and 85 years old with acute or convalescent COVID-19. Both conserved end residues are part of each CDR3. The D gene is left open where the match is weak. Rows give clone size only sometimes, using once, few, many, or a class for an expanded clone.

clone size: NA; V gene: TRBV14; D gene: TRBD2; J gene: TRBJ2-5; CDR3 DNA: TGTGCCAGCAGCCAGTTAGCGGGGGCTTATCAAGAGACCCAGTACTTC; CDR3 protein: CASSQLAGAYQETQYF
clone size: NA; V gene: TRBV11-2; D gene: TRBD1; J gene: TRBJ1-6; CDR3 DNA: TGTGCCACCAGTCTCGACAGGGCAAATTCACCCCTCCACTTT; CDR3 protein: CATSLDRANSPLHF
clone size: NA; V gene: TRBV6-5; D gene: TRBD1; J gene: TRBJ2-7; CDR3 DNA: TGTGCCAGCAGCCCACGACAGGGAACGGGGGAGCAGTACTTC; CDR3 protein: CASSPRQGTGEQYF
clone size: NA; V gene: TRBV10-3; D gene: TRBD1; J gene: TRBJ2-2; CDR3 DNA: TGTGCCATCAGAGGGGACAGGGGGCCCCCCCACACCGGGGAGCTGTTTTTT; CDR3 protein: CAIRGDRGPPHTGELFF
clone size: NA; V gene: TRBV21-1; D gene: NA; J gene: TRBJ1-1; CDR3 DNA: TGTGCCAGCAGCTACCGGGACAGGGAAGCTTTCTTT; CDR3 protein: CASSYRDREAFF
clone size: NA; V gene: TRBV15; D gene: TRBD1; J gene: TRBJ1-1; CDR3 DNA: TGTGCCACCAGCAAGGGACAGGGGAACACTGAAGCTTTCTTT; CDR3 protein: CATSKGQGNTEAFF
clone size: NA; V gene: TRBV11-2; D gene: NA; J gene: TRBJ1-2; CDR3 DNA: TGTGCCAGCTTCGGGGTAAACTATGGCTACACCTTC; CDR3 protein: CASFGVNYGYTF
clone size: NA; V gene: TRBV6-2/TRBV6-3; D gene: TRBD1; J gene: TRBJ1-5; CDR3 DNA: TGTGCCAGCAACCCAGACAGGGCTCAGCCCCAGCATTTT; CDR3 protein: CASNPDRAQPQHF
clone size: once; V gene: TRBV6-4; D gene: TRBD2; J gene: TRBJ2-1; CDR3 DNA: TGTGCCAGCAGCCTCGTAGCGGGGGGGGACAATGAGCAGTTCTTC; CDR3 protein: CASSLVAGGDNEQFF
clone size: NA; V gene: TRBV28; D gene: NA; J gene: TRBJ1-6; CDR3 DNA: TGTGCCAGCAGTCCCGCAGGGGAAGTTTATAATTCACCCCTCCACTTT; CDR3 protein: CASSPAGEVYNSPLHF
clone size: NA; V gene: TRBV19; D gene: NA; J gene: TRBJ1-5; CDR3 DNA: TGTGCCAGTAGTGGAAGAGACCAGGGGTTCAATCAGCCCCAGCATTTT; CDR3 protein: CASSGRDQGFNQPQHF
clone size: NA; V gene: TRBV29-1; D gene: NA; J gene: TRBJ1-1; CDR3 DNA: TGCAGCGTTGTTACAGGTCGGAGGAACACTGAAGCTTTCTTT; CDR3 protein: CSVVTGRRNTEAFF
clone size: NA; V gene: TRBV6-1; D gene: NA; J gene: TRBJ1-1; CDR3 DNA: TGTGCCAGCAGTGAACCCCGTTTACAGGAGCACACTGAAGCTTTCTTT; CDR3 protein: CASSEPRLQEHTEAFF
clone size: NA; V gene: TRBV3-1/TRBV3-2; D gene: TRBD1; J gene: TRBJ1-6; CDR3 DNA: TGTGCCAGCAGCAAGGACAGGGTAAATTCACCCCTCCACTTT; CDR3 protein: CASSKDRVNSPLHF
clone size: NA; V gene: TRBV11-1; D gene: TRBD1; J gene: TRBJ2-3; CDR3 DNA: TGTGCCAGCAGCCCACAGGGGACGGATACGCAGTATTTT; CDR3 protein: CASSPQGTDTQYF
clone size: NA; V gene: TRBV13; D gene: NA; J gene: TRBJ2-1; CDR3 DNA: TGTGCCAGCAGCTCCTTCGGGTCTGACTGGGGAGACAATGAGCAGTTCTTC; CDR3 protein: CASSSFGSDWGDNEQFF
clone size: once; V gene: TRBV30; D gene: NA; J gene: TRBJ2-7; CDR3 DNA: TGTGCCTGGAGTGCACAACTCGATTTAGGGGGACTGGCGGGAGACGGCGAGCAGTACTTC; CDR3 protein: CAWSAQLDLGGLAGDGEQYF
clone size: NA; V gene: TRBV20-1; D gene: NA; J gene: TRBJ2-7; CDR3 DNA: TGCAGTGCTAGGGGGCCCTACGAGCAGTACTTC; CDR3 protein: CSARGPYEQYF
clone size: NA; V gene: TRBV30; D gene: NA; J gene: TRBJ1-5; CDR3 DNA: TGTGCCTGGAGTTCCGGGACTCTCCTTAACAAGCCCCAGCATTTT; CDR3 protein: CAWSSGTLLNKPQHF
clone size: NA; V gene: TRBV3-1/TRBV3-2; D gene: TRBD1; J gene: TRBJ1-4; CDR3 DNA: TGTGCCAGCAGCCCGCGACAGGGAGGTGAAAAACTGTTTTTT; CDR3 protein: CASSPRQGGEKLFF
clone size: NA; V gene: TRBV14; D gene: NA; J gene: TRBJ2-3; CDR3 DNA: TGTGCCAGCAGCCACGGGAACACAGATACGCAGTATTTT; CDR3 protein: CASSHGNTDTQYF
clone size: few; V gene: TRBV6-5; D gene: NA; J gene: TRBJ1-1; CDR3 DNA: TGTGCCAGCAGGTCAGGGTTTTGGACTGAAGCTTTCTTT; CDR3 protein: CASRSGFWTEAFF
clone size: NA; V gene: TRBV5-1; D gene: NA; J gene: TRBJ2-7; CDR3 DNA: TGCGCCAGCAGTAACGTACAGGGATCCCTCGGGTACGAGCAGTACTTC; CDR3 protein: CASSNVQGSLGYEQYF
clone size: NA; V gene: TRBV6-6; D gene: TRBD1; J gene: TRBJ2-7; CDR3 DNA: TGTGCCAGCACCAAGAGCAGGGGGCTAACCTACGAGCAGTACTTC; CDR3 protein: CASTKSRGLTYEQYF
clone size: NA; V gene: TRBV5-6; D gene: NA; J gene: TRBJ1-2; CDR3 DNA: TGTGCCAGCAGCTTAATTCTTACGACAGTTATAGGCTACACCTTC; CDR3 protein: CASSLILTTVIGYTF
clone size: NA; V gene: TRBV5-8; D gene: TRBD1; J gene: TRBJ1-1; CDR3 DNA: TGTGCCAGCAGACTGACAGGGATTAACACTGAAGCTTTCTTT; CDR3 protein: CASRLTGINTEAFF
clone size: NA; V gene: TRBV18; D gene: TRBD2; J gene: TRBJ2-7; CDR3 DNA: TGTGCCAGCTCACTATCTAGCGGGGGGAGACCCTACGAGCAGTACTTC; CDR3 protein: CASSLSSGGRPYEQYF
clone size: NA; V gene: TRBV7-9; D gene: NA; J gene: TRBJ1-2; CDR3 DNA: TGTGCCAGCAGCCCGCTCATGGGGACTCCCTATGGCTACACCTTC; CDR3 protein: CASSPLMGTPYGYTF
clone size: many; V gene: TRBV29-1; D gene: TRBD2; J gene: TRBJ2-7; CDR3 DNA: TGCAGCGTTTCTAGCGGGACCTACGAGCAGTACTTC; CDR3 protein: CSVSSGTYEQYF
clone size: NA; V gene: TRBV6-1; D gene: TRBD2; J gene: TRBJ2-5; CDR3 DNA: TGTGCCAGCAGTGAAGCGCACCTAGCGGGGGCCTCAGGGAAGACCCAGTACTTC; CDR3 protein: CASSEAHLAGASGKTQYF
clone size: NA; V gene: TRBV18; D gene: NA; J gene: TRBJ1-5; CDR3 DNA: TGTGCCAGCTCCGAGACAGGTAGCAATCAGCCCCAGCATTTT; CDR3 protein: CASSETGSNQPQHF
clone size: once; V gene: TRBV3-1/TRBV3-2; D gene: TRBD1; J gene: TRBJ1-5; CDR3 DNA: TGTGCCAGCAGCTTTACAGGGGATCAGCCCCAGCATTTT; CDR3 protein: CASSFTGDQPQHF